The clone carrying this T cell receptor (beta chain) was counted between two and nine times. Its matching antigen is unknown. Each CDR3 protein gets one entry after TCRdb re-called the RT-PCR reads with MiXCR. Here the sample spans about 570,000 distinct CDR3 sequences, roughly 12% being singletons. The data were obtained in a study of response to subunit inactivated influenza vaccine. The CDR3 loop spans 15 amino acids. Germline loops: CDR1 SEHNR, CDR2 FQNEAQ (reference sequence). Trimming cost V 6 bases and J 0 bases, with 11 bases left between them. Study conclusions and caveats: New T cells are recruited in small numbers by each seasonal influenza vaccination, according to the authors' suggestion.

The same sample was also used in a study of T cells expressing NK-cell markers. This second study notes: Generation of TCR beta cDNA was performed by 5'RACE template switching incorporating UMIs. The sequencing cohort of eight donors included seven HCMV-seropositive individuals and one seronegative individual. Dominant NKG2C+ clonotypes made up roughly 1.0-8% of CD8+ T cells in a handful of donors. A few donors' CD3+CD56-NKG2C+ cells were dominated by the same clonotypes.

This receptor was taken from a man aged 45-60 years who received an inactivated influenza vaccine. The material was PBMCs from blood, obtained on the day of vaccination. V usage is TRBV7-9 and J usage is TRBJ2-2; the D is unclear. CDR3 sequence reads: CASSTDPANTGELFF. CDR3 bases: TGTGCCAGCAGTACGGACCCTGCGAACACCGGGGAGCTGTTTTTT.